This T cell receptor beta chain was sequenced for a study of T cell responses to AZD1222 COVID-19 vaccine. Overall study results and limits: Repertoires were obtained only post-peak T cell response. Seropositive status at baseline applied to only five to seven AZD1222 recipients.

Comment on this clone: Its antigen is still unknown.

Measured with immunoSEQ multiplex PCR; TCRdb has only the in-frame clones, and not every one. Here the sample spans about 150,000 clones, roughly 91% being singletons. This CDR3 has 16 amino acids. Germline V gives CDR1 SGHDN, CDR2 FVKESK. V lost 2 bases and J 4 bases, leaving 14 bases between the germline ends. The chain combines TRBV14 with TRBJ2-2; tentatively, D is TRBD1 or TRBD2 (6 bases each). Sample: peripheral blood, taken on day 0 of AZD1222 vaccination. This TCR was sampled from an adult in good health. The CDR3 DNA follows: TGTGCCAGCAGCCAAATTTACAGGGAGGTCACCGGGGAGCTGTTTTTT. Amino acids: CASSQIYREVTGELFF.